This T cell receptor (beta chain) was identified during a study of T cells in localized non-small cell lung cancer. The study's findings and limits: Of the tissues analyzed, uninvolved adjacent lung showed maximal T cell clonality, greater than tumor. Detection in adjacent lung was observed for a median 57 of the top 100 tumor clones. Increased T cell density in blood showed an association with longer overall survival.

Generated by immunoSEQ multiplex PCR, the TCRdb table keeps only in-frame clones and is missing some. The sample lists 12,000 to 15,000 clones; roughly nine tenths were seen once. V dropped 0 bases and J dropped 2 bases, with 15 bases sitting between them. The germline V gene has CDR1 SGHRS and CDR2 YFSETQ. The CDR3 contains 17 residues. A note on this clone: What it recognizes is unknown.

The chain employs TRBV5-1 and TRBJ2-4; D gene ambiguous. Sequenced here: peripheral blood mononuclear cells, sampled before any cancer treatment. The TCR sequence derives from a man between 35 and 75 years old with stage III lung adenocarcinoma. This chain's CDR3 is CASSLGTSKTSKNIQYF. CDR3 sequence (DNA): TGCGCCAGCAGCTTGGGAACCAGCAAGACGTCCAAAAACATTCAGTACTTC. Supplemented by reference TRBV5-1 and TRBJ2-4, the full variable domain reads KAGVTQTPRYLIKTRGQQVTLSCSPISGHRSVSWYQQTPGQGLQFLFEYFSETQRNKGNFPGRFSGRQFSNSRSEMNVSTLELGDSALYLCASSLGTSKTSKNIQYFGAGTRLSVL.